The clone carrying this T cell receptor (beta chain) was observed a single time. Per germline, CDR1 SGHTS and CDR2 YDEGEE. The ends lost 4 bases at V and 5 bases at J; junction bases unmatched: 10. The CDR3 runs 16 residues. Per the study methods: Amplification with reference gene primers provided the estimates of nucleated cell counts. Only in-frame clones appear in the TCRdb table, and some are missing; sequencing was by immunoSEQ multiplex PCR. V and J calls and clone size are given by that table; D and trimming were obtained from the DNA. The sample holds over 200,000 clones; 88% are singletons and the top ten take 0.99%. The sample is drawn from a study of blood T cell repertoires in COVID-19.

Material for sequencing was peripheral blood. The sequence was collected from a woman in her thirties or forties who had recovered from COVID-19. V is TRBV5-8 and J is TRBJ1-5; 9 positions match TRBD1. The CDR3 nucleotides are TGTGCCAGCAGCCACCACGGGGACAGGGACGATCAGCCCCAGCATTTT. Translation: CASSHHGDRDDQPQHF.